The clone carrying this TCR beta chain was seen more than once but under ten times. TCRdb called the 5' RACE reads again in MiXCR, with one record for every CDR3 protein. Found here are 300,000 to 350,000 distinct CDR3 sequences, roughly 14% of them singletons; the top ten hold about 1.1%. The sample is drawn from a study of CD8 T cells in ankylosing spondylitis. Trimming removed 3 bases from V and 4 bases from J, with 16 bases in between. The CDR3 sequence is 16 residues long. Germline loops: CDR1 SGHRS, CDR2 YFSETQ. The chain couples TRBV5-1 to TRBJ1-4, with a weak D call TRBD1 (6 bases). The source of this sequence is a male donor with ankylosing spondylitis or in good health (not recorded which). The sequencing input was blood, either unsorted or a sorted T cell fraction (not recorded which). The CDR3 protein is CASSSETDRSNEKLFF. CDR3 sequence (DNA): TGCGCCAGCAGCTCGGAGACTGACAGGAGTAATGAAAAACTGTTTTTT.